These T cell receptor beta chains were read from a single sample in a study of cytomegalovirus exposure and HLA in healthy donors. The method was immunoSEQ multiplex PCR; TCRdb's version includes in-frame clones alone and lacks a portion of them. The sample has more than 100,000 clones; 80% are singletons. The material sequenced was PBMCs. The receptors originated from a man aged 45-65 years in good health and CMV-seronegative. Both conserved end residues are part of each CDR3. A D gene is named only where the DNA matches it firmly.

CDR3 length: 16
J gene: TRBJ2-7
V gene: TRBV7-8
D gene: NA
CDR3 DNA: TGTGCCAGCAGCTTAGAGGAGCTCGTTACTACTTACGAGCAGTACTTC
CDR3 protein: CASSLEELVTTYEQYF

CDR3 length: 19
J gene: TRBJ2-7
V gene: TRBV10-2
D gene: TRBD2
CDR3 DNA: TGCGCCAGCAGTGGGCGGCTGCTCCTGACTAGCGGGAGAATCTACGAGCAGTACTTC
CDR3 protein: CASSGRLLLTSGRIYEQYF

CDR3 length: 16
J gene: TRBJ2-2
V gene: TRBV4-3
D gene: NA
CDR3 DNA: TGCGCCAGCAGCCAAGGGCAGGGGGGATGGACCGGGGAGCTGTTTTTT
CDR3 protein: CASSQGQGGWTGELFF

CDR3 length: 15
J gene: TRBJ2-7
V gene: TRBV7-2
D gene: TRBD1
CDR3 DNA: TGTGCCAGCAGCTTAGGCCTGACAGGGAACTACGAGCAGTACTTC
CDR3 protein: CASSLGLTGNYEQYF

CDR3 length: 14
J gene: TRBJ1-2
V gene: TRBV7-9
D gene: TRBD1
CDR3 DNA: TGTGCCAGCAGCTTCCCGGACAGGGATTATGGCTACACCTTC
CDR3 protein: CASSFPDRDYGYTF

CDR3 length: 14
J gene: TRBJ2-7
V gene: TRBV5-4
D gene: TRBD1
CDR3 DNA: TGTGCCAGCAGCTTGCGAGGGGGCGAGGGCGAGCAGTACTTC
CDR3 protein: CASSLRGGEGEQYF

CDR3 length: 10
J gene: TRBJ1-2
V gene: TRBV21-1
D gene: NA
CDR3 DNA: TGTGCCAGCAGGGAGGGTGGCTACACCTTC
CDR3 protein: CASREGGYTF

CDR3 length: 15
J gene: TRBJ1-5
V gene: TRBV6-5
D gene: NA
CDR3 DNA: TGTGCCAGCCGGCAGTTGGGCTATAGCAATCAGCCCCAGCATTTT
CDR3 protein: CASRQLGYSNQPQHF

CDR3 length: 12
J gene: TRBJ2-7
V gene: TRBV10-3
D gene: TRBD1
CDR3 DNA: TGTGCCATCAGACCGACAGGGTACGAGCAGTACTTC
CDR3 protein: CAIRPTGYEQYF

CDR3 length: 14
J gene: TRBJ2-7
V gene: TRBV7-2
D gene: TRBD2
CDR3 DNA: TGTGCCAGCAGCTCCCGGACTAGCGACTACGAGCAGTACTTC
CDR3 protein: CASSSRTSDYEQYF

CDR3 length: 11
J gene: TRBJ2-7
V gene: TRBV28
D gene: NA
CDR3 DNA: TGTGCCAGCAGCAGCGGATACGAGCAGTACTTC
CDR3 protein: CASSSGYEQYF

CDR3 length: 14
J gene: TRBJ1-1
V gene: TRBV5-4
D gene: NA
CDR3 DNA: TGTGCCAGCAGCTTGGCACTCTGGGCGGGTGAGGCTTTCTTT
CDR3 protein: CASSLALWAGEAFF

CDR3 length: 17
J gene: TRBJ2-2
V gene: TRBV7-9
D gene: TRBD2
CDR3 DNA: TGTGCCAGCAGCCTATGGGCTAGCGGTATGAACACCGGGGAGCTGTTTTTT
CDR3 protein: CASSLWASGMNTGELFF

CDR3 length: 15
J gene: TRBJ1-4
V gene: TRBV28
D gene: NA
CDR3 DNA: TGTGCCAGCAGCTCCTTCGACAGGCCGGGAGAAAAACTGTTTTTT
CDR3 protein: CASSSFDRPGEKLFF

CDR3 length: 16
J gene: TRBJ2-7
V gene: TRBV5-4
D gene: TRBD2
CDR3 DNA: TGTGCCAGCAGCTTTGGCCGGGCTAGCGGGACCTACGAGCAGTACTTC
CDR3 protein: CASSFGRASGTYEQYF

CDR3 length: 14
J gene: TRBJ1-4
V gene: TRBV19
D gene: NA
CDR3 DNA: TGTGCCAGTAGTATAGCCCAGGCGGGTGAAAAACTGTTTTTT
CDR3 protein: CASSIAQAGEKLFF

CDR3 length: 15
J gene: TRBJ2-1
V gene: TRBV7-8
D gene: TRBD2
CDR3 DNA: TGTGCCAGCAGCTTAAGGGGACTAGCGGACAATGAGCAGTTCTTC
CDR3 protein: CASSLRGLADNEQFF

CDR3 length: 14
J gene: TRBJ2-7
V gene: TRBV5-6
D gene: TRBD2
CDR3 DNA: TGTGCCAGCACCTCTATAGCGGGAACCTACGAGCAGTACTTC
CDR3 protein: CASTSIAGTYEQYF

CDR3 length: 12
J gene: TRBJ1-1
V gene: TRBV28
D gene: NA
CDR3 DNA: TGTGCCAGCACCTACTCGAACACTGAAGCTTTCTTT
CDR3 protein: CASTYSNTEAFF

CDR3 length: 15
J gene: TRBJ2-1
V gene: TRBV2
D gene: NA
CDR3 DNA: TGTGCCAGCAGTGACCGGAGACGGGCCTACAATGAGCAGTTCTTC
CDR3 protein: CASSDRRRAYNEQFF

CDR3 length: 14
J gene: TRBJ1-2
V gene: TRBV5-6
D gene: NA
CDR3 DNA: TGTGCCAGCAGCCTGCGGGATGCCTCTTATGGCTACACCTTC
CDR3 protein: CASSLRDASYGYTF

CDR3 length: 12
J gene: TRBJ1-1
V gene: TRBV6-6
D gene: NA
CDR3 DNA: TGTGCCAGCAGAGAGGGGGAGACTGAAGCTTTCTTT
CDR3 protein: CASREGETEAFF

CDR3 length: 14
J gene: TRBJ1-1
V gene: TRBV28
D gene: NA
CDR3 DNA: TGTGCCAGCAGGATTGGACTCATGAACACTGAAGCTTTCTTT
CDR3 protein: CASRIGLMNTEAFF

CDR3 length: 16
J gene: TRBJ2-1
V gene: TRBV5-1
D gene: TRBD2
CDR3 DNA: TGCGCCAGCAGCTTGAGTCCTAGCGGGGGTAACAATGAGCAGTTCTTC
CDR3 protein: CASSLSPSGGNNEQFF

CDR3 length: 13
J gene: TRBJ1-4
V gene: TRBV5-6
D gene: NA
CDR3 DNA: TGTGCCAGCAGCTGGGAGCGGCAAACTAGACTGTTTTTT
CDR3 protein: CASSWERQTRLFF

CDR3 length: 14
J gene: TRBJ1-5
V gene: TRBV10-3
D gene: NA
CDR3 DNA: TGTGCCATCAGCGAGGGGGGGGGCGGTCAGCCCCAGCATTTT
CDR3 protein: CAISEGGGGQPQHF